The present entry profiles one T cell receptor (beta chain) with its context. The antigen remains unidentified. This CDR3 has 15 residues. The germline gives CDR1 LGHNA, CDR2 YNFKEQ. The ends were cut back, 1 base at V and 6 bases at J, with 15 bases in the middle. The sample's time point: newly diagnosed GD, antithyroid drugs for less than 3 months. PBMC-extracted RNA yielded the TCR library. The sample comes from a study of regulatory T cells in long-lasting Graves disease. Building of the TCR beta libraries involved iRepertoire HTBI primers and Arm-PCR of CDR3 regions. TCRdb passed the multiplex PCR reads through MiXCR, listing each CDR3 protein once. This sample carries around 400,000 distinct CDR3 sequences, 10% to 15% of them seen once, and the ten largest clones take around 18%. Regarding the study as a whole: Favoring TRBV28, TRBJ1-2 and TRBJ2-5 was a feature seen in persistent disease.

This same sample was also part of a study on T cells in Graves' hyperthyroidism and ophthalmopathy. From that study: Median prediction lead before ophthalmopathy onset was six to eight months with the model.

This material consisted of peripheral blood mononuclear cells (PBMCs), taken at new diagnosis, from a patient treated with antithyroid drugs. This clonotype originated in a woman between 18 and 30 years old with Graves disease. The chain links TRBV4-2 to TRBJ2-5; a weak D match, TRBD1 (7 bases). In nucleotides, the CDR3 is TGTGCCAGCAGCCAAGTGGTCCAGGGGGGCAAGACCCAGTACTTC. This gives the protein CASSQVVQGGKTQYF.